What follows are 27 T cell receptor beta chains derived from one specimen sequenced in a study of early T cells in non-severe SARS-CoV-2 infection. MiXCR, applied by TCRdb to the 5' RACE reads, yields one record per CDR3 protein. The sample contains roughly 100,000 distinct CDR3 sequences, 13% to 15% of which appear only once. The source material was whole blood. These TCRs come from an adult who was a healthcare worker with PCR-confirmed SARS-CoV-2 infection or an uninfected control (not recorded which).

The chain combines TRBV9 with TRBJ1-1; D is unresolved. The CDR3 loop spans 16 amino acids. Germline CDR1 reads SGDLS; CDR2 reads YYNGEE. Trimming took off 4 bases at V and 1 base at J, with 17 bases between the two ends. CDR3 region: CASSHNLEPTNTEAFF. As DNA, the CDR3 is TGTGCCAGCAGCCACAACCTAGAGCCTACGAACACTGAAGCTTTCTTT.

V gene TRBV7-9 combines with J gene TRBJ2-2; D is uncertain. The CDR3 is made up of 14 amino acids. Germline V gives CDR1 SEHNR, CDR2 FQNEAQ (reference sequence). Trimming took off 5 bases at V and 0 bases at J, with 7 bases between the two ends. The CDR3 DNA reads TGTGCCAGCAGCCCCCGGGCGAACACCGGGGAGCTGTTTTTT. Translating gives CASSPRANTGELFF.

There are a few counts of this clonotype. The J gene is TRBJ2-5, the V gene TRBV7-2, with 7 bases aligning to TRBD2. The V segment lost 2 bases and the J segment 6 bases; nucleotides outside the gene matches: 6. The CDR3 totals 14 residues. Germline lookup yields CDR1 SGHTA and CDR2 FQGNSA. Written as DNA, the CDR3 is TGTGCCAGCAGCTTACGGCAGGGAGGGCAGACCCAGTACTTC. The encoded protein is CASSLRQGGQTQYF.

In DNA, the CDR3 is TGCGCCAGCAGCCAAGTACCCCAGGGCCACGAGCAGTACTTC. This gives the protein CASSQVPQGHEQYF. V is TRBV4-1 and J is TRBJ2-7; tentatively, D is TRBD1 (5 bases). Germline V gene sequence: CDR1 MGHRA, CDR2 YSYEKL. The CDR3 sequence is 14 residues long. The ends were cut back, 1 base at V and 5 bases at J, with 12 bases in the middle.

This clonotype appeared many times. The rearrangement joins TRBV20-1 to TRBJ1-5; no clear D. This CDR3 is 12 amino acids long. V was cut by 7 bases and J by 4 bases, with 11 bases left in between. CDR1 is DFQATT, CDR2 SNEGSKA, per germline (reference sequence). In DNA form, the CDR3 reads TGCAGTGGAGGGAAGCAAAATCAGCCCCAGCATTTT. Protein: CSGGKQNQPQHF.

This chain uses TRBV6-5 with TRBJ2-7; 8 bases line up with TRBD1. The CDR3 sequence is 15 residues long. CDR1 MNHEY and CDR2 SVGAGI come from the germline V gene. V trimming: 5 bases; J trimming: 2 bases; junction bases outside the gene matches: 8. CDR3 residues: CASSRSGTGTYEQYF. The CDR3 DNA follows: TGTGCCAGCAGTCGTTCCGGGACAGGAACCTACGAGCAGTACTTC.

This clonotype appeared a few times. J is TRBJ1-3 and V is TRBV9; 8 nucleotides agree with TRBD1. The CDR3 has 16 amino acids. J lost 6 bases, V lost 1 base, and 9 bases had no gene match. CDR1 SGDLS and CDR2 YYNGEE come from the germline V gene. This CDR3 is CASSVTGQGAENTIYF. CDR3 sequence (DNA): TGTGCCAGCAGCGTAACAGGACAGGGCGCTGAAAACACCATATATTTT.

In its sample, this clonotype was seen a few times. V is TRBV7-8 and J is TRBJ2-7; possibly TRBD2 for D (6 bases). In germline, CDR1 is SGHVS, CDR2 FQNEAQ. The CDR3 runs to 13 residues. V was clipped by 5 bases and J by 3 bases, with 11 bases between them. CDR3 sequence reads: CASSLSGLYEQYF. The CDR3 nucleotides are TGTGCCAGCAGCCTTAGCGGCCTCTACGAGCAGTACTTC. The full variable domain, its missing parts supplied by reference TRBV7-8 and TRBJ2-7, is GAGVSQSPRYKVAKRGQDVALRCDPISGHVSLFWYQQALGQGPEFLTYFQNEAQLDKSGLPSDRFFAERPEGSVSTLKIQRTQQEDSAVYLCASSLSGLYEQYFGPGTRLTVT.

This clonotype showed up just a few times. The CDR3 sequence is CASRTSGGSYEQYF. CDR3 coding DNA: TGTGCCAGTAGGACTAGCGGGGGCTCCTACGAGCAGTACTTC. The chain carries TRBV19 and TRBJ2-7, with 12 bases identical to TRBD2. This CDR3 comprises 14 residues. Trimming removed 6 bases from V and 0 bases from J; junction bases left unmatched: 0. Germline CDR1 reads LNHDA; CDR2 reads SQIVND (reference sequence).

CDR3 protein: CASSQVLPNTGELFF. CDR3 in DNA: TGCGCCAGCTCCCAGGTTTTGCCGAACACCGGGGAGCTGTTTTTT. V and J are TRBV5-1 and TRBJ2-2; D is uncertain. The CDR3 length is 15 residues. Deletions cut 7 bases from V and 0 bases from J, with 13 bases between. From germline, CDR1 is SGHRS and CDR2 YFSETQ.

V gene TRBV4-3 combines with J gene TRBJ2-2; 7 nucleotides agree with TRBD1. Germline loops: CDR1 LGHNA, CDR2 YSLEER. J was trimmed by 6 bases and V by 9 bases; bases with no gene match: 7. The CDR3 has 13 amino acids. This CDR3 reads CASGNRGSGELFF. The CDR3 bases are TGCGCCAGTGGGAACAGGGGCTCCGGGGAGCTGTTTTTT.

This chain's CDR3 is CSVLGTGGSGELFF. Written as DNA, the CDR3 is TGCAGCGTCCTCGGGACAGGGGGCTCCGGGGAGCTGTTTTTT. The V and J genes are TRBV29-1 and TRBJ2-2; 12 bases match TRBD1. Trimming cost V 6 bases and J 6 bases; bases outside gene matches: 5. CDR3 length: 14 amino acids. CDR1 and CDR2 (germline): SQVTM, ANQGSEA.

The CDR3 reads CASSQTGMGTEAFF. The CDR3, as DNA: TGTGCCAGCAGCCAGACAGGGATGGGCACTGAAGCTTTCTTT. The chain carries TRBV3-1 and TRBJ1-1; 7 bases fit TRBD1. V was pared by 3 bases and J by 4 bases, with 5 bases of the junction left unmatched. Germline CDR1 reads LGHDT; CDR2 reads YNNKEL (reference sequence). The CDR3 consists of 14 residues.

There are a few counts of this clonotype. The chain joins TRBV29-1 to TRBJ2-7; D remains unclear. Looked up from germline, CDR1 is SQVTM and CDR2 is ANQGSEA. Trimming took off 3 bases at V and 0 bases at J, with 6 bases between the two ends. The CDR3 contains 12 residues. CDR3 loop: CSVEESSYEQYF. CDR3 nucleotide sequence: TGCAGCGTTGAGGAGAGCTCCTACGAGCAGTACTTC.

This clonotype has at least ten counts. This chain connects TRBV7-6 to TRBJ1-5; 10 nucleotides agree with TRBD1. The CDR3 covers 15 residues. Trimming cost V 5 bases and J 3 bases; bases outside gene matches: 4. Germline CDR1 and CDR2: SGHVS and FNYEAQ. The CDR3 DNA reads TGTGCCAGCAGCCGGACAGGGGGGCCCAATCAGCCCCAGCATTTT. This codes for CASSRTGGPNQPQHF.

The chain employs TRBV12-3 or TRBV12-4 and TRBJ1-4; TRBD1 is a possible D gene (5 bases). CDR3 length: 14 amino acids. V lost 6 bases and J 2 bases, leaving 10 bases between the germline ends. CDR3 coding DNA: TGTGCCAGCAGGGGGGGTGGCACTAATGAAAAACTGTTTTTT. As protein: CASRGGGTNEKLFF.

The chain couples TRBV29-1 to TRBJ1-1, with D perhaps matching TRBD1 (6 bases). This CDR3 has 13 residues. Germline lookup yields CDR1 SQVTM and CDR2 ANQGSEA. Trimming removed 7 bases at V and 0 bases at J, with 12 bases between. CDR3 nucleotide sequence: TGCAGCGCCAGACAGGTCATGAACACTGAAGCTTTCTTT. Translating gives CSARQVMNTEAFF.

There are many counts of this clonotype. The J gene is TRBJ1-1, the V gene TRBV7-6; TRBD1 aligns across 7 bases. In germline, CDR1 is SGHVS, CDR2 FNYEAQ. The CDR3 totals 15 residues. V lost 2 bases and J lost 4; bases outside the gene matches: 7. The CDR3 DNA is TGTGCCAGCAGCTTACAGGGGGGCTCGCCCACTGAAGCTTTCTTT. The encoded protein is CASSLQGGSPTEAFF.

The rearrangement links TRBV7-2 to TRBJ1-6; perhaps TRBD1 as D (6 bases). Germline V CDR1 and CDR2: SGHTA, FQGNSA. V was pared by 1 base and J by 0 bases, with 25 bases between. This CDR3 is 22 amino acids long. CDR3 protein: CASSLVIGGGRLISSYNSPLHF. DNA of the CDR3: TGTGCCAGCAGCTTAGTAATAGGTGGGGGGCGTCTTATCAGCTCCTATAATTCACCCCTCCACTTT.

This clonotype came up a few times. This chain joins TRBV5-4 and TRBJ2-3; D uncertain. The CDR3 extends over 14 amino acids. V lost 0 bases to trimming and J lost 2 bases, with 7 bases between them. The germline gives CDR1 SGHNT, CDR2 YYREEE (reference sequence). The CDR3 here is CASSLELATDTQYF. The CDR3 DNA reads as TGTGCCAGCAGCTTGGAGTTGGCCACAGATACGCAGTATTTT.

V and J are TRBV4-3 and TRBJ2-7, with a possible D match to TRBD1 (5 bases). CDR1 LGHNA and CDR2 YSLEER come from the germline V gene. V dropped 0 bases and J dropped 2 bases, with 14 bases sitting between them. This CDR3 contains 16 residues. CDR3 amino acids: CASSQDLRALTYEQYF. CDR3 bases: TGCGCCAGCAGCCAAGATCTCAGGGCCCTTACCTACGAGCAGTACTTC.

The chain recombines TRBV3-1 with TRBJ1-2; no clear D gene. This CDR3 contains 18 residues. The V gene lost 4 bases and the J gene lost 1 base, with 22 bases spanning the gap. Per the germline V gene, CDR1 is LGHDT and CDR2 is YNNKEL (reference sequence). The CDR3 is CASSPKVVAGLRNYGYTF. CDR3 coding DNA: TGTGCCAGCAGCCCTAAAGTGGTGGCCGGTCTTCGTAACTATGGCTACACCTTC.

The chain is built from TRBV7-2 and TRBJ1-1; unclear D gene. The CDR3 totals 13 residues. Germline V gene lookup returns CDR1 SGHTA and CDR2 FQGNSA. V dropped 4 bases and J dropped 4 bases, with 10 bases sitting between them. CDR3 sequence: CASSSARGTEAFF. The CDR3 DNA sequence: TGTGCCAGCAGCTCTGCCCGCGGCACTGAAGCTTTCTTT.

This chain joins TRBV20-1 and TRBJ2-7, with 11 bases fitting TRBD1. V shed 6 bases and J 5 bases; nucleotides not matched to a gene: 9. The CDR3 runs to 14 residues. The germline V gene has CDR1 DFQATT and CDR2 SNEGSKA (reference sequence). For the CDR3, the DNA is TGCAGTGCCCCCGGGACAGGGGGTGTCGACGAGCAGTACTTC. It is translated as CSAPGTGGVDEQYF.

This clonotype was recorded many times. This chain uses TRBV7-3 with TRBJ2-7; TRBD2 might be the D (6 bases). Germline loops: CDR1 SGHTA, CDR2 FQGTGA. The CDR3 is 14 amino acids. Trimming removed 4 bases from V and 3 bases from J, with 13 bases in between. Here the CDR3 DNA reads TGTGCCAGCAGCTCCGGGGGAGGATACTACGAGCAGTACTTC. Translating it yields CASSSGGGYYEQYF.

CDR3 region: CASRPGLLRTDTQYF. CDR3 DNA: TGTGCCAGCAGACCGGGACTTCTACGCACAGATACGCAGTATTTT. This chain links TRBV28 with TRBJ2-3; D may be TRBD2 (6 bases). V was clipped by 6 bases and J by 1 base, with 14 bases between them. In germline, CDR1 is MDHEN, CDR2 SYDVKM. The CDR3 sequence is 15 residues long.

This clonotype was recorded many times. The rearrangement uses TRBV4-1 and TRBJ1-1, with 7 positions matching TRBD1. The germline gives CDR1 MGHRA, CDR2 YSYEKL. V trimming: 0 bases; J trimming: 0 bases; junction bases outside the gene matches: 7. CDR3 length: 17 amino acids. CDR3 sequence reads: CASSQDPQGPLNTEAFF. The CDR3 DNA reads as TGCGCCAGCAGCCAAGACCCACAGGGGCCCCTGAACACTGAAGCTTTCTTT.